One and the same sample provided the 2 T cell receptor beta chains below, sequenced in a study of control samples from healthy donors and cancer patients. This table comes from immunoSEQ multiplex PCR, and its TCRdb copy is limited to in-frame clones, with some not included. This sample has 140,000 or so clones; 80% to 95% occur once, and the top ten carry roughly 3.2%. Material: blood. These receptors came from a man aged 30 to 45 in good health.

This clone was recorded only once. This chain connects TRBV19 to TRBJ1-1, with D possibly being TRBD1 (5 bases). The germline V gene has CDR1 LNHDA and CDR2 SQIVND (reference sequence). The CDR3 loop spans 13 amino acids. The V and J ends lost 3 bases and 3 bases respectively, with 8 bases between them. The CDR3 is CASSMGRDTEAFF. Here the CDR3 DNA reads TGTGCCAGTAGTATGGGCAGGGACACTGAAGCTTTCTTT.

The DNA for the CDR3 is TGTGCCAGCAGCTCGGGGCCCGGATCACCCCTCCACTTT. It yields the protein CASSSGPGSPLHF. V and J are TRBV7-3 and TRBJ1-6; perhaps TRBD1 as D (5 bases). This CDR3 is 13 amino acids long. Germline V gene sequence: CDR1 SGHTA, CDR2 FQGTGA. V lost 4 bases and J 10 bases, leaving 11 bases between the germline ends.